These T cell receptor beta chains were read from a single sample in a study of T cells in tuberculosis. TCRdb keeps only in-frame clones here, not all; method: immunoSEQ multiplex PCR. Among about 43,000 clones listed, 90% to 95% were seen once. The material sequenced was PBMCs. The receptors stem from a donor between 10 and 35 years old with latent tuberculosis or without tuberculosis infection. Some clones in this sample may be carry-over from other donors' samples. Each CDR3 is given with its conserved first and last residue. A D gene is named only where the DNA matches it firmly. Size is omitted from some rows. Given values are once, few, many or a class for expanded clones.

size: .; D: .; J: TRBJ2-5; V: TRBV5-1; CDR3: CASSQPEGPGTQYF; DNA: TGCGCCAGCAGCCAACCGGAGGGGCCAGGGACCCAGTACTTC
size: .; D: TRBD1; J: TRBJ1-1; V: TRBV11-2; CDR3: CASSLYGTGALSTEAFF; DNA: TGTGCCAGCAGCTTGTACGGGACAGGGGCTTTGAGCACTGAAGCTTTCTTT
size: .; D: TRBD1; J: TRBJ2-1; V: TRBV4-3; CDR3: CASRKTGVAYNEQFF; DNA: TGCGCCAGCAGAAAGACAGGGGTCGCCTACAATGAGCAGTTCTTC
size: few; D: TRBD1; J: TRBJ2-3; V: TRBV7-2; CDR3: CASRMGQGSTDTQYF; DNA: TGTGCCAGCAGAATGGGACAGGGAAGCACAGATACGCAGTATTTT
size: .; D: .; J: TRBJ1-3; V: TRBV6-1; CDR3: CAGGGGAVGNTIYF; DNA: TGTGCCGGTGGGGGGGGCGCGGTAGGAAACACCATATATTTT
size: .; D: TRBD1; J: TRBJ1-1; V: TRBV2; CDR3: CASSGTIDRGRDYYLNTEAFF; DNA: TGTGCCAGCAGTGGGACGATAGACAGGGGGCGAGACTATTACTTGAACACTGAAGCTTTCTTT
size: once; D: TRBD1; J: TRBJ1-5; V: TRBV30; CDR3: CAWSRSGTGRFNQPQHF; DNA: TGTGCCTGGAGTAGATCTGGGACAGGGAGGTTTAATCAGCCCCAGCATTTT
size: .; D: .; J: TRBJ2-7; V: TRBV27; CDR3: CASSFLRSSYEQYF; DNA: TGTGCCAGCAGTTTTCTTCGTAGCTCCTACGAGCAGTACTTC
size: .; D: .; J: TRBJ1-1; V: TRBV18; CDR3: CASSPLGSEAFF; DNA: TGTGCCAGCTCACCACTGGGGAGTGAAGCTTTCTTT
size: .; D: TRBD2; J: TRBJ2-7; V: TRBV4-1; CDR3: CASSQEGGTRDYQNYEQYF; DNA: TGCGCCAGCAGCCAAGAGGGGGGGACGCGGGACTACCAAAATTACGAGCAGTACTTC
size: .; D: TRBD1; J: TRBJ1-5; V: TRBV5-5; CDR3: CASSLEGALAGQPQHF; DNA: TGTGCCAGCAGCTTGGAGGGGGCTTTGGCTGGTCAGCCCCAGCATTTT
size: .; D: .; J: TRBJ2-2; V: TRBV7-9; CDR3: CASSLPALMAGELFF; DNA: TGTGCCAGCAGCTTGCCCGCGTTAATGGCCGGGGAGCTGTTTTTT
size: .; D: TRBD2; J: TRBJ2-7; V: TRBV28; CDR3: CASSLSQGLAGTYEQYF; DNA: TGTGCCAGCAGCTTGTCTCAGGGACTAGCGGGAACCTACGAGCAGTACTTC
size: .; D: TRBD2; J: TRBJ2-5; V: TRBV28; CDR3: CASRPAGGLETQYF; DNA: TGTGCCAGCCGTCCGGCGGGAGGGTTAGAGACCCAGTACTTC
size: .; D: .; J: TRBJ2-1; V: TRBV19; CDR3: CASSLPGLKMRDEQFF; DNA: TGTGCCAGTAGTCTACCGGGACTCAAAATGCGGGATGAGCAGTTCTTC
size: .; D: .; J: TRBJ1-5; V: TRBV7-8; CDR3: CASSGTGSNQPQHF; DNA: TGTGCCAGCAGCGGTACAGGGTCCAATCAGCCCCAGCATTTT
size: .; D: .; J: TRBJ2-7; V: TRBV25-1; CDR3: CASSEYGSGREQYF; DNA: TGTGCCAGCAGTGAATATGGGTCAGGCCGCGAGCAGTACTTC
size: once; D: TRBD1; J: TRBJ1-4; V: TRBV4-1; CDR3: CASSQRVRGTTNEKLFF; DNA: TGCGCCAGCAGCCAAAGGGTCAGGGGGACAACTAATGAAAAACTGTTTTTT
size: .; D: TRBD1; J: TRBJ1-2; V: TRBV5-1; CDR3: CASSLGQDNYGYTF; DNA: TGCGCCAGCAGCCTCGGACAGGACAACTATGGCTACACCTTC
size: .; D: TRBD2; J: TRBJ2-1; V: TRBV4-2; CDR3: CASSQVASGSYNEQFF; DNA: TGTGCCAGCAGCCAAGTTGCTAGCGGATCCTACAATGAGCAGTTCTTC
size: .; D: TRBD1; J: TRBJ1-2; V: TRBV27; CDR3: CASSQRQGGAGYTF; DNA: TGTGCCAGCAGCCAGAGACAGGGAGGCGCTGGCTACACCTTC
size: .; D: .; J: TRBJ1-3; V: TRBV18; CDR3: CASSPEGDKGDSGNTIYF; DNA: TGTGCCAGCTCACCGGAAGGGGACAAAGGAGACTCTGGAAACACCATATATTTT
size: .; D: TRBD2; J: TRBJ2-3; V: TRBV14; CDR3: CASSQWGLAGAGDTQYF; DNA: TGTGCCAGCAGCCAATGGGGACTAGCGGGAGCAGGAGATACGCAGTATTTT
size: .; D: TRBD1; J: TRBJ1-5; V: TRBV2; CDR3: CASTWDREYQPQHF; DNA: TGTGCCAGCACTTGGGACAGGGAATACCAGCCCCAGCATTTT
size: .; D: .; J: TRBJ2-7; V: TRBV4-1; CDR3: CASSHLGGGNPYEQYF; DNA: TGCGCCAGCAGCCATTTGGGAGGGGGAAACCCCTACGAGCAGTACTTC
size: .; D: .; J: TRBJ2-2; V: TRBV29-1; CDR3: CSVLGQKTGELFF; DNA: TGCAGCGTCCTCGGACAGAAGACCGGGGAGCTGTTTTTT
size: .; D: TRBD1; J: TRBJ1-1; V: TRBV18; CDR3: CASSPNRGLDTEAFF; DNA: TGTGCCAGCTCACCAAACAGGGGGCTTGACACTGAAGCTTTCTTT
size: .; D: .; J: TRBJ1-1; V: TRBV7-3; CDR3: CASSLTGGNTEAFF; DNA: TGTGCCAGCAGCTTAACTGGCGGGAACACTGAAGCTTTCTTT
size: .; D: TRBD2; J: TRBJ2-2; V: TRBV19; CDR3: CASISSGRAVGELFF; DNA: TGTGCCAGTATCTCTAGCGGGAGGGCCGTCGGGGAGCTGTTTTTT
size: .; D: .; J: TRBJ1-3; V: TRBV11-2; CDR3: CASSPGLGELSGNTIYF; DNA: TGTGCCAGCAGCCCGGGACTCGGGGAACTCTCTGGAAACACCATATATTTT
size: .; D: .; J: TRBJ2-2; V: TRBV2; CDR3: CASHKTVNTGELFF; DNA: TGTGCCAGCCATAAGACAGTCAACACCGGGGAGCTGTTTTTT
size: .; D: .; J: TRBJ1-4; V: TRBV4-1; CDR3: CASSPEDIATNEKLFF; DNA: TGCGCCAGCAGCCCCGAGGATATTGCAACTAATGAAAAACTGTTTTTT
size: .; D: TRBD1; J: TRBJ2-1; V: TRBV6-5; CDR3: CASSYGQGRGHNEQFF; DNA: TGTGCCAGCAGTTATGGACAGGGGAGAGGGCACAATGAGCAGTTCTTC
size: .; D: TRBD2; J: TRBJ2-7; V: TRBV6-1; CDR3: CASSEARSGRPNF; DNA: TGTGCCAGCAGTGAAGCGAGAAGCGGGAGGCCTAACTTC
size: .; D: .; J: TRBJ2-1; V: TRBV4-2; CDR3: CASSQDPWQGPYNEQFF; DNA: TGTGCCAGCAGCCAAGACCCATGGCAGGGCCCATACAATGAGCAGTTCTTC
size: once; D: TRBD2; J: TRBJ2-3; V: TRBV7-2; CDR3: CASSLWGGSTDTQYF; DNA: TGTGCCAGCAGCTTATGGGGGGGGAGCACAGATACGCAGTATTTT
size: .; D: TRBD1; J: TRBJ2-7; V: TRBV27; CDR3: CASSLTRDRFYEQYF; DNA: TGTGCCAGCAGCTTAACTCGGGACAGATTTTACGAGCAGTACTTC
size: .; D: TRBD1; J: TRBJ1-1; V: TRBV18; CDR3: CASSRDRGPSDTEAFF; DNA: TGTGCCAGCTCACGAGACAGGGGGCCGTCGGACACTGAAGCTTTCTTT
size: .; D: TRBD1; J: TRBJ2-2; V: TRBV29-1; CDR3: CSVEDPGPGGKTGELFF; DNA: TGCAGCGTTGAAGACCCTGGGCCAGGGGGTAAAACCGGGGAGCTGTTTTTT
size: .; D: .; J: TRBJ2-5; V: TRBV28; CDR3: CASSLDWQSQETQYF; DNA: TGTGCCAGCAGTTTAGATTGGCAGTCCCAAGAGACCCAGTACTTC
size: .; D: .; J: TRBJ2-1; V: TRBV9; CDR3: CASSVEGGSREQFF; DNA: TGTGCCAGCAGCGTAGAGGGGGGGTCAAGGGAGCAGTTCTTC
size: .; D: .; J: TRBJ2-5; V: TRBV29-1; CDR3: CSVGQWEETQYF; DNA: TGCAGCGTTGGACAATGGGAAGAGACCCAGTACTTC
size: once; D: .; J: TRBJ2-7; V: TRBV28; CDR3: CASSLRVLYEQYF; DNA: TGTGCCAGCAGTCTCAGGGTTTTGTACGAGCAGTACTTC
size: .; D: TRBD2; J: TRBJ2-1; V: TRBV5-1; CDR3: CASSFFPGGIYNEQFF; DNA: TGCGCCAGCAGCTTCTTTCCGGGAGGGATATACAATGAGCAGTTCTTC
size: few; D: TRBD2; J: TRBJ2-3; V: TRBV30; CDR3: CAWSQRERDTQYF; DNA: TGTGCCTGGAGTCAGCGGGAGAGAGATACGCAGTATTTT
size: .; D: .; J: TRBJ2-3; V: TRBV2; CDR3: CASSGLALDTQYF; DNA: TGTGCCTCTTCGGGGCTAGCGTTAGATACGCAGTATTTT
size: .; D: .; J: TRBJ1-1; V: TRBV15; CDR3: CATSQGMNTEAFF; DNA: TGTGCCACCAGCCAGGGGATGAACACTGAAGCTTTCTTT
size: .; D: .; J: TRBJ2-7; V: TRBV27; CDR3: CASSPLRVASLTYEQYF; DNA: TGTGCCAGCAGTCCCCTCCGGGTAGCGAGTCTGACCTACGAGCAGTACTTC
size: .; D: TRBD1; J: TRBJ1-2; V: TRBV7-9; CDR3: CASSPRQGAYGYTF; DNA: TGTGCCAGCAGCCCCCGCCAGGGGGCCTATGGCTACACCTTC
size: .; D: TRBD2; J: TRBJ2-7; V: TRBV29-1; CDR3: CSVGGRGIGSGVYEQYF; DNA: TGCAGCGTTGGAGGGCGGGGGATAGGTAGCGGGGTATACGAGCAGTACTTC
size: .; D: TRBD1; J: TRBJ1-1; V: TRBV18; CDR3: CASSPQGQRNTEAFF; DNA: TGTGCCAGCTCACCGCAGGGACAGCGGAACACTGAAGCTTTCTTT
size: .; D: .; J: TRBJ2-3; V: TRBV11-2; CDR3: CASSSRGGLSTDTQYF; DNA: TGTGCCAGCAGCTCTAGGGGGGGTCTAAGCACAGATACGCAGTATTTT
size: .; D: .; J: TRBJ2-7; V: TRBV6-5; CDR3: CASSYETGYEQYF; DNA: TGTGCCAGCAGTTACGAGACAGGATACGAGCAGTACTTC
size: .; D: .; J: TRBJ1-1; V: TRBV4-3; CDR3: CASSQEIVLNTEAFF; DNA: TGCGCCAGCAGCCAAGAGATAGTATTGAACACTGAAGCTTTCTTT